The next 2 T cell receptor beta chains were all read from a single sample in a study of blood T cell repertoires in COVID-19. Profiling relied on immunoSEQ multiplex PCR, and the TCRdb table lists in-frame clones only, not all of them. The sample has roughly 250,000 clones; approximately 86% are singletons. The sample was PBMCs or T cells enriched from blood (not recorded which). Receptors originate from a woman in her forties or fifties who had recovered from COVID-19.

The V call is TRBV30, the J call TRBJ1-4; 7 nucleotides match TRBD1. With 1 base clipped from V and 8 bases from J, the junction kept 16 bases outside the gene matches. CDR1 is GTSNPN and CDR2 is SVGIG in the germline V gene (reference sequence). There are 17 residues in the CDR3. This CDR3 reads CAWSESLQGSFLEKLFF. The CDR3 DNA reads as TGTGCCTGGAGTGAATCCCTACAGGGGTCGTTCTTAGAAAAACTGTTTTTT.

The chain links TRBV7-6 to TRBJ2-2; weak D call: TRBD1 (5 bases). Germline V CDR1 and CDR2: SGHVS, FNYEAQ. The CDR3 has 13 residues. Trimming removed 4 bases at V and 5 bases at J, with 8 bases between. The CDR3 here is CASSSRVTGELFF. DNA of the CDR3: TGTGCCAGCAGCTCCAGGGTGACCGGGGAGCTGTTTTTT.